This T cell receptor beta chain was documented in a study of blood T cell repertoires in COVID-19. Study details: PBMCs, B-cell-depleted T cells, or T cells provided the cDNA or gDNA that made up the material.

Study processing details: Amplified reference gene primers provided the basis for estimating nucleated cell counts. TCRdb keeps only in-frame clones here, not all; method: immunoSEQ multiplex PCR. D and trimming come from the DNA, and the V and J calls and clone size come from that table. Of around 100,000 clones in the sample, 85% to 90% are singletons; the top ten hold about 4.5%. The specimen sequenced was peripheral blood. The clonotype originates from a woman between 45 and 65 years old with acute or convalescent COVID-19.

This chain's CDR3 is CASGLVTLGRRGAREQFF. CDR3 bases: TGTGCTAGTGGTTTGGTAACTTTGGGTAGGCGGGGAGCCCGGGAGCAGTTCTTC. The J gene is TRBJ2-1, the V gene TRBV12-5; D possibly corresponds to TRBD2 (6 bases). Per the germline V gene, CDR1 is LGHNT and CDR2 is FRNRAP. V dropped 0 bases and J dropped 10 bases, with 25 bases sitting between them. This CDR3 has 18 amino acids. Looking up the rest from reference TRBV12-5 and TRBJ2-1 gives the full variable domain: DARVTQTPRHKVTEMGQEVTMRCQPILGHNTVFWYRQTMMQGLELLAYFRNRAPLDDSGMPKDRFSAEMPDATLATLKIQPSEPRDSAVYFCASGLVTLGRRGAREQFFGPGTRLTVL.